These T cell receptor beta chains were read from a single sample in a study of control samples from healthy donors and cancer patients. Measured with immunoSEQ multiplex PCR; TCRdb has only the in-frame clones, and not every one. The table shows roughly 76,000 clones, with roughly 94% occurring only once. The sample was blood. All receptors come from a young woman in good health. CDR3s include the opening cysteine and the closing phenylalanine or tryptophan. Fields, in order: D gene, J gene, V gene, clone size, CDR3 protein, CDR3 DNA. D genes are given only for firm matches. The size of a clone is reported for some rows only, either as once, few or many, or as a class for expanded clones.

d_call: NA; j_call: TRBJ2-5; v_call: TRBV25-1; clone_size: NA; cdr3_aa: CASSEFGGQQETQYF; cdr3_nt: TGTGCCAGCAGTGAGTTCGGCGGACAGCAAGAGACCCAGTACTTC
d_call: TRBD2; j_call: TRBJ2-1; v_call: TRBV7-6; clone_size: NA; cdr3_aa: CASSSFISGRALNEQFF; cdr3_nt: TGTGCCAGCAGCTCTTTTATTAGCGGGAGGGCCCTCAATGAGCAGTTCTTC
d_call: NA; j_call: TRBJ2-1; v_call: TRBV27; clone_size: NA; cdr3_aa: CASSLLPEGPQFF; cdr3_nt: TGTGCCAGCAGTCTACTTCCTGAAGGACCCCAGTTCTTC
d_call: NA; j_call: TRBJ1-1; v_call: TRBV28; clone_size: once; cdr3_aa: CASSLGRGTLTEAFF; cdr3_nt: TGTGCCAGCAGTTTAGGGAGGGGAACACTAACTGAAGCTTTCTTT
d_call: TRBD1; j_call: TRBJ2-2; v_call: TRBV7-3; clone_size: NA; cdr3_aa: CASSLMQGVNTGELFF; cdr3_nt: TGTGCCAGCAGCTTAATGCAGGGGGTGAACACCGGGGAGCTGTTTTTT
d_call: NA; j_call: TRBJ1-2; v_call: TRBV7-9; clone_size: NA; cdr3_aa: CASSPRGNDGSYGYTF; cdr3_nt: TGTGCCAGCAGCCCGCGGGGAAATGACGGAAGCTATGGCTACACCTTC
d_call: NA; j_call: TRBJ1-2; v_call: TRBV18; clone_size: once; cdr3_aa: CASSPAGVGVAGYTF; cdr3_nt: TGTGCCAGCTCACCGGCAGGGGTCGGGGTGGCTGGATACACCTTC
d_call: TRBD1; j_call: TRBJ1-4; v_call: TRBV28; clone_size: NA; cdr3_aa: CASSGQGAHEKLFF; cdr3_nt: TGTGCCAGCAGCGGACAGGGGGCGCATGAAAAACTGTTTTTT
d_call: NA; j_call: TRBJ1-4; v_call: TRBV5-1; clone_size: NA; cdr3_aa: CASTKTATNEKLFF; cdr3_nt: TGCGCCAGCACTAAGACGGCAACTAATGAAAAACTGTTTTTT
d_call: NA; j_call: TRBJ1-5; v_call: TRBV10-3; clone_size: NA; cdr3_aa: CAISDSGGETANQPQHF; cdr3_nt: TGTGCCATCAGTGATTCGGGGGGCGAGACCGCCAATCAGCCCCAGCATTTT
d_call: NA; j_call: TRBJ1-6; v_call: TRBV28; clone_size: NA; cdr3_aa: CASRNGGNNSPLHF; cdr3_nt: TGTGCCAGCAGAAACGGGGGTAATAATTCACCCCTCCACTTT
d_call: NA; j_call: TRBJ2-2; v_call: TRBV5-1; clone_size: NA; cdr3_aa: CASSLTDDTGELFF; cdr3_nt: TGCGCCAGCAGCTTAACGGACGACACCGGGGAGCTGTTTTTT
d_call: TRBD1; j_call: TRBJ2-7; v_call: TRBV6-5; clone_size: few; cdr3_aa: CASSAWTGSYEQYF; cdr3_nt: TGTGCCAGCAGCGCTTGGACAGGATCCTACGAGCAGTACTTC
d_call: NA; j_call: TRBJ1-5; v_call: TRBV4-1; clone_size: NA; cdr3_aa: CASSQFYRDNQPQHF; cdr3_nt: TGCGCCAGCAGCCAATTCTACAGGGACAATCAGCCCCAGCATTTT
d_call: TRBD2; j_call: TRBJ2-7; v_call: TRBV18; clone_size: NA; cdr3_aa: CASSPRTSGTYEQYF; cdr3_nt: TGTGCCAGCTCACCAAGGACTAGCGGGACCTACGAGCAGTACTTC
d_call: NA; j_call: TRBJ2-5; v_call: TRBV28; clone_size: NA; cdr3_aa: CASSGPRETQYF; cdr3_nt: TGTGCCAGCAGTGGCCCAAGGGAGACCCAGTACTTC
d_call: NA; j_call: TRBJ2-5; v_call: TRBV7-3; clone_size: NA; cdr3_aa: CASRRGRGETQYF; cdr3_nt: TGTGCCAGCAGGCGGGGGCGAGGGGAGACCCAGTACTTC
d_call: NA; j_call: TRBJ2-7; v_call: TRBV11-2; clone_size: NA; cdr3_aa: CASSLAIQLGSEQYF; cdr3_nt: TGTGCCAGCAGCTTAGCCATTCAACTCGGGAGCGAGCAGTACTTC
d_call: NA; j_call: TRBJ1-3; v_call: TRBV12-3/TRBV12-4; clone_size: NA; cdr3_aa: CASSYTVGNTIYF; cdr3_nt: TGTGCCAGCAGTTACACAGTTGGAAACACCATATATTTT
d_call: NA; j_call: TRBJ1-2; v_call: TRBV29-1; clone_size: NA; cdr3_aa: CSAAHGVGGYTF; cdr3_nt: TGCAGCGCTGCTCACGGCGTGGGAGGCTACACCTTC
d_call: TRBD2; j_call: TRBJ2-1; v_call: TRBV5-8; clone_size: NA; cdr3_aa: CASSPLAGRSSYNEQFF; cdr3_nt: TGTGCCAGCAGCCCATTAGCGGGCCGGAGCTCCTACAATGAGCAGTTCTTC
d_call: NA; j_call: TRBJ2-3; v_call: TRBV6-4; clone_size: NA; cdr3_aa: CASSDSRDTDTQYF; cdr3_nt: TGTGCCAGCAGTGACTCGCGGGACACAGATACGCAGTATTTT
d_call: NA; j_call: TRBJ2-5; v_call: TRBV3-1/TRBV3-2; clone_size: NA; cdr3_aa: CASSLYKGLRETQYF; cdr3_nt: TGTGCCAGCAGCCTATACAAGGGACTCAGGGAGACCCAGTACTTC
d_call: NA; j_call: TRBJ1-3; v_call: TRBV9; clone_size: NA; cdr3_aa: CASSSRGDSRSPGNTIYF; cdr3_nt: TGTGCCAGCTCATCCCGAGGGGATTCTCGATCTCCTGGAAACACCATATATTTT
d_call: TRBD1; j_call: TRBJ2-6; v_call: TRBV4-1; clone_size: once; cdr3_aa: CASSQDWGQGALGANVLTF; cdr3_nt: TGCGCCAGCAGCCAAGATTGGGGACAGGGGGCGCTCGGGGCCAACGTCCTGACTTTC
d_call: NA; j_call: TRBJ2-1; v_call: TRBV5-4; clone_size: NA; cdr3_aa: CASSTRVAGENEQFF; cdr3_nt: TGTGCCAGCAGTACCCGGGTAGCAGGCGAGAATGAGCAGTTCTTC
d_call: TRBD1; j_call: TRBJ1-2; v_call: TRBV27; clone_size: NA; cdr3_aa: CASSLGPGGANGYTF; cdr3_nt: TGTGCCAGCAGTTTAGGACCAGGGGGCGCGAATGGCTACACCTTC
d_call: NA; j_call: TRBJ1-6; v_call: TRBV18; clone_size: NA; cdr3_aa: CASSPPARGPNSPLHF; cdr3_nt: TGTGCCAGCTCACCTCCTGCCAGGGGCCCTAATTCACCCCTCCACTTT
d_call: TRBD2; j_call: TRBJ2-1; v_call: TRBV6-5; clone_size: NA; cdr3_aa: CASSPFGDGRAKQFF; cdr3_nt: TGTGCCAGCAGCCCCTTTGGAGACGGGAGGGCTAAGCAGTTCTTC
d_call: NA; j_call: TRBJ2-4; v_call: TRBV29-1; clone_size: NA; cdr3_aa: CSAVTGSPNIQYF; cdr3_nt: TGCAGCGCCGTTACAGGGAGTCCCAACATTCAGTACTTC
d_call: NA; j_call: TRBJ1-1; v_call: TRBV7-9; clone_size: NA; cdr3_aa: CASSLDVTLNTEAFF; cdr3_nt: TGTGCCAGCAGCTTAGACGTGACCCTGAACACTGAAGCTTTCTTT
d_call: TRBD1; j_call: TRBJ1-1; v_call: TRBV28; clone_size: NA; cdr3_aa: CASSRPTGTEAFF; cdr3_nt: TGTGCCAGCAGCAGACCGACAGGGACTGAAGCTTTCTTT
d_call: NA; j_call: TRBJ2-5; v_call: TRBV6-1; clone_size: NA; cdr3_aa: CASSEIGGGQETQYF; cdr3_nt: TGTGCCAGCAGTGAGATTGGGGGCGGCCAAGAGACCCAGTACTTC
d_call: NA; j_call: TRBJ1-2; v_call: TRBV5-6; clone_size: NA; cdr3_aa: CASSLEGRGFGYTF; cdr3_nt: TGTGCCAGCAGCTTGGAGGGCAGGGGTTTTGGCTACACCTTC
d_call: NA; j_call: TRBJ2-7; v_call: TRBV28; clone_size: once; cdr3_aa: CASSKTRESSYEQYF; cdr3_nt: TGTGCCAGCAGTAAAACTCGGGAGAGCTCCTACGAGCAGTACTTC
d_call: NA; j_call: TRBJ2-1; v_call: TRBV5-1; clone_size: NA; cdr3_aa: CASIQGAPGYNEQFF; cdr3_nt: TGCGCCAGCATCCAAGGGGCCCCCGGGTACAATGAGCAGTTCTTC
d_call: NA; j_call: TRBJ2-5; v_call: TRBV7-3; clone_size: NA; cdr3_aa: CASSLTLQETQYF; cdr3_nt: TGTGCCAGCAGCTTAACCTTGCAGGAGACCCAGTACTTC
d_call: TRBD2; j_call: TRBJ2-7; v_call: TRBV2; clone_size: NA; cdr3_aa: CASSPTPGGSDGEQYF; cdr3_nt: TGTGCCAGCAGTCCTACACCGGGGGGATCGGATGGCGAGCAGTACTTC
d_call: TRBD2; j_call: TRBJ2-7; v_call: TRBV6-2/TRBV6-3; clone_size: NA; cdr3_aa: CASSYALTSGSYEQYF; cdr3_nt: TGTGCCAGCAGTTACGCTCTGACTAGCGGGAGCTACGAGCAGTACTTC
d_call: NA; j_call: TRBJ1-2; v_call: TRBV2; clone_size: NA; cdr3_aa: CASSDRPNYGYTF; cdr3_nt: TGTGCCAGCAGTGACAGGCCTAACTATGGCTACACCTTC
d_call: NA; j_call: TRBJ2-3; v_call: TRBV14; clone_size: NA; cdr3_aa: CASSQGSGNTDTQYF; cdr3_nt: TGTGCCAGCAGTCAGGGGTCAGGTAACACAGATACGCAGTATTTT
d_call: NA; j_call: TRBJ1-5; v_call: TRBV19; clone_size: once; cdr3_aa: CASSMWLQRDSNQPQHF; cdr3_nt: TGTGCCAGTAGTATGTGGCTTCAAAGGGACAGCAATCAGCCCCAGCATTTT
d_call: NA; j_call: TRBJ1-5; v_call: TRBV29-1; clone_size: NA; cdr3_aa: CSVVGGSGNQPQHF; cdr3_nt: TGCAGCGTTGTAGGGGGTTCTGGCAATCAGCCCCAGCATTTT
d_call: NA; j_call: TRBJ2-1; v_call: TRBV9; clone_size: NA; cdr3_aa: CASSVSWGIYNEQFF; cdr3_nt: TGTGCCAGCAGCGTATCCTGGGGAATCTACAATGAGCAGTTCTTC
d_call: TRBD1; j_call: TRBJ1-2; v_call: TRBV10-3; clone_size: NA; cdr3_aa: CAIMGQGGGNYGYTF; cdr3_nt: TGTGCCATCATGGGACAGGGGGGAGGAAACTATGGCTACACCTTC
d_call: NA; j_call: TRBJ1-5; v_call: TRBV6-1; clone_size: NA; cdr3_aa: CASSENPGLGQPQHF; cdr3_nt: TGTGCCAGCAGTGAAAATCCGGGTTTGGGTCAGCCCCAGCATTTT
d_call: NA; j_call: TRBJ1-1; v_call: TRBV14; clone_size: once; cdr3_aa: CASTSPITSEAFF; cdr3_nt: TGTGCCAGCACTTCTCCCATAACATCTGAAGCTTTCTTT
d_call: NA; j_call: TRBJ2-5; v_call: TRBV9; clone_size: NA; cdr3_aa: CASSTLGYQETQYF; cdr3_nt: TGTGCCAGCAGCACATTGGGGTACCAAGAGACCCAGTACTTC
d_call: TRBD2; j_call: TRBJ2-7; v_call: TRBV5-1; clone_size: NA; cdr3_aa: CASSRETSSAYEQYF; cdr3_nt: TGCGCCAGCAGCCGTGAGACTAGCAGTGCCTACGAGCAGTACTTC
d_call: NA; j_call: TRBJ2-7; v_call: TRBV11-2; clone_size: NA; cdr3_aa: CASSLEGWVTASYEQYF; cdr3_nt: TGTGCCAGCAGCTTAGAGGGGTGGGTTACGGCCTCCTACGAGCAGTACTTC
d_call: NA; j_call: TRBJ2-1; v_call: TRBV6-5; clone_size: NA; cdr3_aa: CASSYSIGEHTIF; cdr3_nt: TGTGCCAGCAGTTACTCGATTGGGGAACATACGATCTTC
d_call: TRBD2; j_call: TRBJ2-2; v_call: TRBV7-3; clone_size: NA; cdr3_aa: CASSPTLAGNTGELFF; cdr3_nt: TGTGCCAGCAGCCCAACTCTAGCGGGGAACACCGGGGAGCTGTTTTTT
d_call: NA; j_call: TRBJ1-1; v_call: TRBV6-5; clone_size: NA; cdr3_aa: CASSYSSSFMNTEAFF; cdr3_nt: TGTGCCAGCAGTTACTCGAGCAGCTTCATGAACACTGAAGCTTTCTTT
d_call: TRBD2; j_call: TRBJ2-7; v_call: TRBV11-2; clone_size: once; cdr3_aa: CASSLLPGQGTINEQYF; cdr3_nt: TGTGCCAGCAGCTTGTTGCCCGGCCAAGGGACTATCAACGAGCAGTACTTC
d_call: NA; j_call: TRBJ2-7; v_call: TRBV7-9; clone_size: NA; cdr3_aa: CASSLEMGVYEQYF; cdr3_nt: TGTGCCAGCAGCTTAGAAATGGGGGTCTACGAGCAGTACTTC
d_call: TRBD1; j_call: TRBJ1-1; v_call: TRBV19; clone_size: once; cdr3_aa: CASIPGQRNTEAFF; cdr3_nt: TGTGCCAGTATACCGGGACAGAGGAACACTGAAGCTTTCTTT
d_call: NA; j_call: TRBJ2-5; v_call: TRBV2; clone_size: once; cdr3_aa: CASRGETQYF; cdr3_nt: TGTGCCAGCCGGGGGGAGACCCAGTACTTC